This T cell receptor (beta chain) was identified in a study of shared clonotypes between healthy human individuals. General study results and limits: Naive subsets generally exceeded memory subsets in estimated richness. Clonotypes shared by all four donors outscored non-shared clonotypes in generation probability.

Naive CD8 cells lacked CD45RO and underwent positive selection for CCR7, leaving out terminally differentiated effector memory CD45RA+ cells. As regards this clone: Antigen specificity is unknown. Other DNA variants within this sample encode the same CDR3.

The CDR3 spans 15 residues. V lost 4 bases to trimming and J lost 0 bases, with 12 bases between them. CDR1 is SGDLS, CDR2 YYNGEE, per germline. Each cell subset's genomic DNA was divided evenly among several immunoSEQ plates. Here immunoSEQ multiplex PCR was the method, and the copy in TCRdb shows in-frame clones only, minus some. The data show about 2.1 million clones, with 85% to 95% seen just once and more than 1.5% held by the top ten. This receptor was taken from a man aged 18 to 35 in good health. Some clones in this sample may be carry-over from other donors' samples. What was sequenced was naive CD8+ T cells from PBMCs. The V gene is TRBV9, the J gene TRBJ2-3; D may match TRBD1 or TRBD2 (6 bases each). CDR3 in amino acids: CASSSGAGSTDTQYF. The CDR3 coding sequence is TGTGCCAGCAGCTCAGGGGCGGGAAGCACAGATACGCAGTATTTT.